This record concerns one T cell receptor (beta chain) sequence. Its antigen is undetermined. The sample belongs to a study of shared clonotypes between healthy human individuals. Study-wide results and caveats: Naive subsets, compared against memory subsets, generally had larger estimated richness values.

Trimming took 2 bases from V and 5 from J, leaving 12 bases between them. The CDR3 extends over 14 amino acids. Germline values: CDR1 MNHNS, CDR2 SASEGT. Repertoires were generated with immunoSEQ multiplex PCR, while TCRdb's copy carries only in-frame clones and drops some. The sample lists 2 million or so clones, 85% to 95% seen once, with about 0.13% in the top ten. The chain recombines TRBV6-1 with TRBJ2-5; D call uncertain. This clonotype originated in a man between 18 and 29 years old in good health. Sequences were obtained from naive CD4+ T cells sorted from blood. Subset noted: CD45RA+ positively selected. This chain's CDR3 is CASSERRPAETQYF. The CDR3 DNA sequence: TGTGCCAGCAGTGAAAGAAGGCCGGCGGAGACCCAGTACTTC.